These 14 T cell receptor beta chains were all obtained from the same sample, sequenced in a study of control samples from healthy donors and cancer patients. Clones were read by immunoSEQ multiplex PCR, and TCRdb kept only the in-frame ones, dropping some. In the table there are about 95,000 clones, roughly 90% of which are singletons. The source material was blood. Receptors originate from a woman aged 70-85 years in good health.

The genes are TRBV3-1 (or the pseudogene TRBV3-2) and TRBJ2-1; 7 bases align to TRBD2. Germline V gives CDR1 LGHDT, CDR2 YNNKEL (reference sequence). Germline trimming cut 1 base from V and 5 bases from J; bases unmatched to any gene: 5. The CDR3 runs 15 residues. The CDR3 here is CASSQGVLADNEQFF. The DNA for the CDR3 is TGTGCCAGCAGCCAAGGTGTTCTAGCGGACAATGAGCAGTTCTTC.

A single count supports this clone. This chain joins TRBV30 and TRBJ2-7; 7 nucleotides agree with TRBD2. Unmatched junction bases numbered 8, after V lost 4 bases and J lost 2 bases. The CDR3 runs 14 residues. The germline V gene has CDR1 GTSNPN and CDR2 SVGIG (reference sequence). In DNA, the CDR3 is TGTGCCTGGATCCCTAGCGGAGTACCCTACGAGCAGTACTTC. Its translation: CAWIPSGVPYEQYF.

V gene TRBV7-8 combines with J gene TRBJ1-1; D perhaps matches TRBD1 (5 bases). The V end lost 3 bases, the J end lost 5 bases, and 19 bases lay between the germline ends. CDR3 size: 16 residues. The germline V gene has CDR1 SGHVS and CDR2 FQNEAQ. Here the CDR3 reads CASSFGTHLRDTEAFF. The CDR3 DNA sequence: TGTGCCAGCAGCTTCGGGACTCACCTACGGGATACTGAAGCTTTCTTT.

The CDR3 loop reads CAISLLAVDNEQFF. CDR3 coding DNA: TGTGCCATCAGTCTTCTAGCGGTAGACAATGAGCAGTTCTTC. The chain links TRBV10-3 to TRBJ2-1; 7 bases line up with TRBD2. Germline CDR1 reads ENHRY; CDR2 reads SYGVKD. The junction had 6 bases not matched to a gene; V was cut back by 5 bases and J by 5 bases. The CDR3 length is 14 residues.

The J gene is TRBJ1-3, the V gene TRBV6-1; D possibly corresponds to TRBD1 (5 bases). V was clipped by 1 base and J by 4 bases, with 11 bases between them. Germline CDR1 reads MNHNS; CDR2 reads SASEGT. This CDR3 has 15 residues. This CDR3 reads CASSEVGRAGNTIYF. In DNA, the CDR3 is TGTGCCAGCAGTGAAGTTGGCAGGGCGGGAAACACCATATATTTT.

The genes are TRBV3-1 (or the pseudogene TRBV3-2) and TRBJ1-2; D remains unclear. The length of the CDR3 is 12 residues. The germline gives CDR1 LGHDT, CDR2 YNNKEL (reference sequence). The V end lost 4 bases, the J end lost 9 bases, and 12 bases lay between the germline ends. CDR3 region: CASSPYDRSYTF. The CDR3 DNA sequence: TGTGCCAGCAGCCCCTACGATAGGAGCTACACCTTC.

This clone was recorded only once. The J gene is TRBJ2-7, the V gene TRBV11-2; 10 bases are a match to TRBD2. V shed 5 bases and J 3 bases; nucleotides not matched to a gene: 7. Looked up from germline, CDR1 is SGHAT and CDR2 is FQNNGV. The CDR3 is made up of 15 amino acids. CDR3 nucleotides: TGTGCCAGCAGCCCAATAGCGGGAGGAAACTACGAGCAGTACTTC. Its translation is CASSPIAGGNYEQYF. Combining the CDR3 with reference TRBV11-2 and TRBJ2-7 gives the whole variable domain EAGVAQSPRYKIIEKRQSVAFWCNPISGHATLYWYQQILGQGPKLLIQFQNNGVVDDSQLPKDRFSAERLKGVDSTLKIQPAKLEDSAVYLCASSPIAGGNYEQYFGPGTRLTVT.

This clone was picked up a small number of times. The chain uses TRBV19 and TRBJ1-2; D not certain. Germline lookup yields CDR1 LNHDA and CDR2 SQIVND (reference sequence). The CDR3 runs 12 residues. V was clipped by 1 base and J by 7 bases, with 7 bases between them. The CDR3 sequence: CASSIVGLGYTF. CDR3 in DNA: TGTGCCAGTAGTATAGTTGGCCTTGGCTACACCTTC.

In its sample, this clone was seen once. This chain uses TRBV5-6 with TRBJ2-7; D is uncertain. V lost 5 bases, J lost 1 base, and 13 bases lay in between. The CDR3 runs to 14 residues. Germline values: CDR1 SGHDT, CDR2 YYEEEE. The CDR3 DNA reads as TGTGCCAGCAGTCAAACCCTAGGGTCCTACGAGCAGTACTTC. Its protein product is CASSQTLGSYEQYF.

This rearrangement joins TRBV29-1 to TRBJ2-1, with 9 positions matching TRBD2. V dropped 5 bases and J dropped 2; count of bases not matched to a gene: 4. Looked up from germline, CDR1 is SQVTM and CDR2 is ANQGSEA. The CDR3 totals 14 residues. DNA of the CDR3: TGCAGCGTTTTAGCGGGAGTAGCCTACAATGAGCAGTTCTTC. It yields the protein CSVLAGVAYNEQFF.

The chain employs TRBV6-2 or TRBV6-3 and TRBJ1-2; D perhaps matches TRBD1 (5 bases). V lost 0 bases to trimming and J lost 2 bases, with 16 bases between them. Germline values: CDR1 MNHEY, CDR2 SVGEGT. This CDR3 has 17 residues. The DNA of the CDR3 is TGTGCCAGCAGTTACTCGTCGACAGCAAGTTTAAACTATGGCTACACCTTC. Amino acid sequence: CASSYSSTASLNYGYTF.

The rearrangement links TRBV11-3 to TRBJ2-5; the match to TRBD2 covers 9 bases. This CDR3 comprises 15 residues. Germline V gene data show CDR1 as SGHNT and CDR2 as YENEEA. The V gene end was trimmed by 3 bases and the J gene end by 5 bases; junction bases not matched to a gene: 7. CDR3 in amino acids: CASSFSGSAGETQYF. The CDR3 DNA reads TGTGCCAGCAGCTTTAGCGGGAGCGCGGGGGAGACCCAGTACTTC.

The V and J genes are TRBV5-5 and TRBJ2-7; 8 nucleotides agree with TRBD1. This CDR3 spans 16 amino acids. V was pared by 4 bases and J by 6 bases, with 15 bases of the junction left unmatched. Germline V CDR1 and CDR2: SGHKS, YYEKEE (reference sequence). As DNA, the CDR3 is TGTGCCAGCAGCCTGATCCATCCAGGACAGGGAATCGAGCAGTACTTC. As protein: CASSLIHPGQGIEQYF.

The genes are TRBV2 and TRBJ2-1; 12 nucleotides match TRBD2. J was trimmed by 8 bases and V by 7 bases; bases with no gene match: 15. There are 17 residues in the CDR3. The germline V gene encodes CDR1 SNHLY and CDR2 FYNNEI. CDR3 nucleotide sequence: TGTGCCAGCACCCTACGAGGGGCTAGCGGGGGGGCCGATGAGCAGTTCTTC. Residues: CASTLRGASGGADEQFF.